What follows is one T cell receptor beta chain and its context. Its antigen is unidentified. This sample's time point: pre-sensitization, week 0. The treatment denotes: therapeutic diphenylcyclopropenone sensitization with weekly scalp DPC. This entry belongs to a study of human T cells and chemical hapten exposure. About the research overall: A roughly 2 cm by roughly 2 cm inner upper arm patch received 2% DPC for sensitization. For the roughly 26-week duration of the study, patients were given weekly doses of diphenylcyclopropenone on the scalp.

General study findings and limits: Controls formed significantly fewer large CDR3 similarity clusters than expanded TCRs did.

The CDR3 is 15 amino acids. Trimming took off 2 bases at V and 0 bases at J, with 8 bases between the two ends. Germline values: CDR1 MGHRA, CDR2 YSYEKL. Separate cDNA molecules received unique molecular identifiers, which the library attached to them. One entry per CDR3 protein results from TCRdb running MiXCR on the RACE reads. Among approximately 180,000 distinct CDR3 sequences listed, under 35% were seen once. This chain uses TRBV4-1 with TRBJ1-3; D unclear. The source of this sequence is a woman aged 30 to 39 with alopecia areata. Some clones in this sample may be carry-over from other donors' samples. The starting material was whole blood, obtained in connection with sensitization to the hapten diphenylcyclopropenone (DPC). The CDR3 bases are TGCGCCAGCAGCCAACCACACAGCTCTGGAAACACCATATATTTT. It codes for CASSQPHSSGNTIYF.